This T cell receptor beta chain was observed in a study of T cells in Graves' hyperthyroidism and ophthalmopathy. Germline values: CDR1 LNHDA, CDR2 SQIVND (reference sequence). Unmatched junction bases numbered 12, after V lost 6 bases and J lost 4 bases. The CDR3 is 16 residues long. The source material, RNA transcripts, was used to amplify TCR beta CDR3 regions. First-round RT-PCR targeting the TCR CDR3 was performed with the HTBI primer set. TCRdb re-called the multiplex PCR reads with MiXCR, one entry per CDR3 protein. Here the sample spans hundreds of thousands of distinct CDR3 sequences, about two fifths being singletons.

This chain uses TRBV19 with TRBJ1-5, with 7 bases fitting TRBD1. Sequencing was done on a sample of blood. This TCR came from a man in his late teens or twenties with Graves' hyperthyroidism. CDR3 coding DNA: TGTGCCAGTAGCTTAGGAGAGGGGGCGCTTAATCAGCCCCAGCATTTT. This sequence encodes CASSLGEGALNQPQHF.